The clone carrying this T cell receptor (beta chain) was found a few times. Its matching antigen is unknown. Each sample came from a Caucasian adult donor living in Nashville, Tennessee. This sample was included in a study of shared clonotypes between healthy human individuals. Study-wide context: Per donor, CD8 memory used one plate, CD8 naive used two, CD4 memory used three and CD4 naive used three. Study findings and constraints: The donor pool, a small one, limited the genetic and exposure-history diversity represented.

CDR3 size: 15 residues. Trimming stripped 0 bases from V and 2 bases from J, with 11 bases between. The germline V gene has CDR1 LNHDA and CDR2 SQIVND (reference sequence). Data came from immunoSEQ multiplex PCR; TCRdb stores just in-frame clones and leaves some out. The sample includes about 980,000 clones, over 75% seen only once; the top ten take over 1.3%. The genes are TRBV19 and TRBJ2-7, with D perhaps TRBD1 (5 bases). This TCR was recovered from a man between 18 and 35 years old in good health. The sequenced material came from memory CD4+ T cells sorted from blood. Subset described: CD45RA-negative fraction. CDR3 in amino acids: CASSIDAQAPYEQYF. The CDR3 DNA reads TGTGCCAGTAGTATAGATGCACAGGCCCCCTACGAGCAGTACTTC. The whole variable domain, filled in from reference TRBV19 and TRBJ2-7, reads DGGITQSPKYLFRKEGQNVTLSCEQNLNHDAMYWYRQDPGQGLRLIYYSQIVNDFQKGDIAEGYSVSREKKESFPLTVTSAQKNPTAFYLCASSIDAQAPYEQYFGPGTRLTVT.